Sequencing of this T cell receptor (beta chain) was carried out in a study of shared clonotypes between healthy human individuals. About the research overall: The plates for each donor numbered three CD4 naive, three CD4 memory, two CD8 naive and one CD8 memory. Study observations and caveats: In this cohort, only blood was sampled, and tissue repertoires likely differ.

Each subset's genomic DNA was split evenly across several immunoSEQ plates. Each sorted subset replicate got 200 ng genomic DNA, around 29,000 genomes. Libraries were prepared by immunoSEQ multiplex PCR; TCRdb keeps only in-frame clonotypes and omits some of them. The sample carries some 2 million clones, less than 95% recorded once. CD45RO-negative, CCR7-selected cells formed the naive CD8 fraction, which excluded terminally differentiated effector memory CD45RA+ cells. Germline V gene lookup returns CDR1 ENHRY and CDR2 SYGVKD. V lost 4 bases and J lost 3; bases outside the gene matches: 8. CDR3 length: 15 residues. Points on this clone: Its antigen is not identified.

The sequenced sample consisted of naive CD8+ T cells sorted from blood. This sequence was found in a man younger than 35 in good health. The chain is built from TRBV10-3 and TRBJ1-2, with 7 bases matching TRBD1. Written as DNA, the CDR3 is TGTGCCATCAGTGCTGGGGAGCAGGGGGACTATGGCTACACCTTC. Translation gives CAISAGEQGDYGYTF.